A single sample is the source of the 6 T cell receptor beta chains below, sequenced in a study of blood T cell repertoires in COVID-19 (TCRdb year 2020). The method behind the library was the immunoSEQ multiplex PCR assay. The source is immuneACCESS, and TCRdb retained only in-frame sequences with V and J called. Part of the clones is not carried over; for the studies checked, unresolved V genes explain less than half of this, and the remainder is unexplained. This sample gives 220,000 or so clones in total; about 86% of them show up just once. Of the sample, approximately 10% falls within the top ten clones. Source material: peripheral blood. Every receptor here comes from a woman in her 50s with COVID-19, enrolled during active disease.

The J gene is TRBJ2-1, the V gene TRBV2; 7 bases match TRBD2. Germline values: CDR1 SNHLY, CDR2 FYNNEI. V dropped 7 bases and J dropped 4; count of bases not matched to a gene: 7. CDR3 length: 14 residues. The CDR3 DNA follows: TGTGCCAGCATGAAAGCGGGGTTGTACAATGAGCAGTTCTTC. This gives the protein CASMKAGLYNEQFF.

The rearrangement joins TRBV19 to TRBJ2-2; D is undetermined. Trimming stripped 2 bases from V and 5 bases from J, with 9 bases between. This CDR3 is 14 amino acids long. CDR1 LNHDA and CDR2 SQIVND come from the germline V gene (reference sequence). CDR3 region: CASSIRHSTGELFF. CDR3 sequence (DNA): TGTGCCAGTAGTATACGCCACTCTACCGGGGAGCTGTTTTTT.

The rearrangement uses TRBV27 and TRBJ2-7; 8 bases align to TRBD1. Germline-derived CDR1 and CDR2 are MNHEY and SMNVEV (reference sequence). Trimming removed 4 bases from V and 6 bases from J; junction bases left unmatched: 8. CDR3 length: 14 amino acids. The CDR3 DNA reads TGTGCCAGCAGTTCCCCCCGGACAGGGTTCGAGCAGTACGTC. Amino acids: CASSSPRTGFEQYV.

The rearrangement joins TRBV14 to TRBJ2-1; the D gene is possibly TRBD1 (5 bases). The CDR3 totals 13 residues. V gave up 3 bases and J gave up 10 bases, with 13 bases separating them. Germline V gene data show CDR1 as SGHDN and CDR2 as FVKESK. CDR3 sequence (DNA): TGTGCCAGCAGCCAGGACACACGGTGGGAGCAGTTCTTC. Its translation: CASSQDTRWEQFF.

The chain couples TRBV10-3 to TRBJ2-5, with 8 positions matching TRBD1. The CDR3 runs to 13 residues. The V gene end was trimmed by 7 bases and the J gene end by 5 bases; junction bases not matched to a gene: 6. In germline, CDR1 is ENHRY, CDR2 SYGVKD. CDR3 in DNA: TGTGCCATCAAGAATGGGGACAGGGAGACCCAGTACTTC. Encoded protein: CAIKNGDRETQYF.

This chain connects TRBV7-6 to TRBJ2-1, with a tentative D call TRBD2 (6 bases). The CDR3 has 14 residues. Germline values: CDR1 SGHVS, CDR2 FNYEAQ. Trimming stripped 2 bases from V and 7 bases from J, with 12 bases between. This CDR3 reads CASSLRASENEQFF. The CDR3 bases are TGTGCCAGCAGCTTACGGGCTAGCGAGAATGAGCAGTTCTTC.